The T cell receptor beta chain described here comes from a study of blood T cell repertoires in COVID-19. This table comes from immunoSEQ multiplex PCR, and its TCRdb copy is limited to in-frame clones, with some not included. Found here are 200,000 to 250,000 clones, 84% of them singletons; the top ten hold roughly 8%. The TCR comes from a woman aged 45-65 years with active or convalescent COVID-19. The sequenced sample consisted of peripheral blood.

The CDR3 protein is CASSAVYNEQFF. The CDR3, as DNA: TGCGCCAGCAGTGCGGTCTACAATGAGCAGTTCTTC. This rearrangement joins TRBV10-1 to TRBJ2-1; D is ambiguous. Germline values: CDR1 WNHNN, CDR2 SYGVQD (reference sequence). Trimming cost V 4 bases and J 3 bases, with 4 bases left between them. The CDR3 runs 12 residues.